The sample holds many counts of the clone carrying this T cell receptor (beta chain). Germline loops: CDR1 MGHRA, CDR2 YSYEKL. V lost 7 bases, J lost 4 bases, and 17 bases stayed unmatched. The CDR3 is made up of 17 amino acids. This record belongs to a study of blood T cell repertoires in COVID-19. Study summary: Acute-phase and convalescent COVID-19 samples originated in the United States, Italy and Spain. PBMCs, B-cell-depleted T cells, or T cells were the source of the cDNA or gDNA that made up the material.

Authors' methods: Amplification of reference gene primers was used by the study to estimate nucleated cell counts. Generated by immunoSEQ multiplex PCR, the TCRdb table keeps only in-frame clones and is missing some. Clonal size and the V and J genes are those of that table, whereas D and trimming came from the DNA. In the table there are more than 110,000 clones, about 80% of which are singletons. This clonotype was sampled from a man in his 60s with acute or convalescent COVID-19. The sample consisted of peripheral blood. The rearrangement links TRBV4-1 to TRBJ1-1; 8 positions agree with TRBD1. The CDR3 loop reads CASKRALDRGGGTEAFF. CDR3 DNA: TGCGCCAGCAAAAGGGCGCTAGACAGGGGAGGCGGCACTGAAGCTTTCTTT.